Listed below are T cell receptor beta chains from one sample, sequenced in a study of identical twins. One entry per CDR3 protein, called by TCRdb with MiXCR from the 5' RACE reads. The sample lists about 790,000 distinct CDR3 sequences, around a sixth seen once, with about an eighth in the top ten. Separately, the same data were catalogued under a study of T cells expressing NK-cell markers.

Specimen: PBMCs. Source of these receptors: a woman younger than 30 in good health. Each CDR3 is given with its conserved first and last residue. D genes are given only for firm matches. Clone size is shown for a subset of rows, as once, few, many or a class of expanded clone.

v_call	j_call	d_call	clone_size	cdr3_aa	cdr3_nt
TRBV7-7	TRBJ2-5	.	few	CASSSQIGMYQETQYF	TGTGCCAGCAGCTCCCAGATTGGAATGTACCAAGAGACCCAGTACTTC
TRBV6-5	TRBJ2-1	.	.	CASSYSGEGVGEQFF	TGTGCCAGCAGTTACTCGGGGGAGGGGGTAGGGGAGCAGTTCTTC
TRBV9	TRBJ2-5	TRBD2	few	CASSGGLAGEWETQYF	TGTGCCAGCAGCGGAGGACTAGCGGGAGAGTGGGAGACCCAGTACTTC
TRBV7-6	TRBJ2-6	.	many	CASSPRISGANVLTF	TGTGCCAGCAGCCCCCGTATCTCTGGGGCCAACGTCCTGACTTTC
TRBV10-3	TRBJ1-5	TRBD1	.	CAISGDRGLQPQHF	TGTGCCATCAGCGGCGACAGGGGGCTTCAGCCCCAGCATTTT
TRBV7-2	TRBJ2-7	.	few	CASSFGVFYEQYF	TGTGCCAGCAGCTTTGGAGTCTTCTACGAGCAGTACTTC
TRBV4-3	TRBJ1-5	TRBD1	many	CASSAWTGLGQPQHF	TGCGCCAGCAGCGCATGGACAGGGTTGGGTCAGCCCCAGCATTTT
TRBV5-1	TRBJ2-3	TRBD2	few	CASSPTSGKDTQYF	TGCGCCAGCAGCCCAACTAGCGGGAAAGATACGCAGTATTTT
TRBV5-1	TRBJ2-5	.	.	CASSLRLGGETQYF	TGCGCCAGCAGCTTAAGGCTAGGAGGAGAGACCCAGTACTTC
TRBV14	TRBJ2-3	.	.	CASSQYGQITDTQYF	TGTGCCAGCAGCCAATACGGACAAATCACAGATACGCAGTATTTT
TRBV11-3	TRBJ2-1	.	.	CASSSWTASGGYNEQFF	TGTGCCAGCAGCTCCTGGACAGCCAGCGGTGGGTACAATGAGCAGTTCTTC